The rows below give T cell receptor beta chains drawn from one sample of a study of T cell responses to AZD1222 COVID-19 vaccine. Sequencing used immunoSEQ multiplex PCR; TCRdb keeps in-frame clones, though not all of them. The sample carries about 120,000 clones, around 92% recorded once. This specimen consisted of peripheral blood, obtained on day 0 of AZD1222 vaccination. Source of these receptors: an adult in good health. CDR3s include the opening cysteine and the closing phenylalanine or tryptophan. D genes are given only for firm matches. Rows may omit the clone size; those that give it use once, few, many or a size class.

v_call	j_call	d_call	clone_size	cdr3_nt	cdr3_aa
TRBV12-3/TRBV12-4	TRBJ1-1	-	-	TGTGCCAGCAGTTTAGGAGCGGTTGAAGCTTTCTTT	CASSLGAVEAFF
TRBV27	TRBJ1-2	TRBD1	-	TGTGCCAGCAGTTTTATTCGAGGGGGCGGGGATGGCTACACCTTC	CASSFIRGGGDGYTF
TRBV28	TRBJ1-2	-	once	TGTGCCAGCAGTGGGTACCCAGGGGGCTACACCTTC	CASSGYPGGYTF
TRBV16	TRBJ1-1	-	-	TGTGCCAGCAGCCAGTCCGGGACGGGGAACACTGAAGCTTTCTTT	CASSQSGTGNTEAFF
TRBV28	TRBJ2-5	-	-	TGTGCCAGCAGTTTATCAAGGGCTCAAGAGACCCAGTACTTC	CASSLSRAQETQYF
TRBV7-9	TRBJ1-2	TRBD1	-	TGTGCCAGCAGCTTAACAGGGGATGGCTATGGCTACACCTTC	CASSLTGDGYGYTF
TRBV7-2	TRBJ2-2	-	-	TGTGCCAGCAGCTTATCGTACACCGGGGAGCTGTTTTTT	CASSLSYTGELFF
TRBV28	TRBJ1-2	-	-	TGTGCCAGCAGTGTCCAGGGCTCCTATGGCTACACCTTC	CASSVQGSYGYTF
TRBV9	TRBJ1-4	TRBD1	-	TGTGCCAGCAGCGTAAAGGGGGCCTCCAATGAAAAACTGTTTTTT	CASSVKGASNEKLFF
TRBV11-2	TRBJ2-7	TRBD2	-	TGTGCCAGCAGTTCAGGCGCGGGAGGGCTCGAGCAGTACTTC	CASSSGAGGLEQYF
TRBV29-1	TRBJ2-3	-	-	TGCAGCGTGTCCCCCCGGGACGGAGATACGCAGTATTTT	CSVSPRDGDTQYF
TRBV30	TRBJ2-3	-	-	TGTGCCTGGAACCTCCGACTAGGAAACACAGATACGCAGTATTTT	CAWNLRLGNTDTQYF
TRBV30	TRBJ1-1	-	-	TGTGCCTGGAGTCTATCCCCAGGGTTAACTGAAGCTTTCTTT	CAWSLSPGLTEAFF
TRBV19	TRBJ2-1	TRBD1	-	TGTGCCAGTAGTATATACGGGACAGGGGCCTACAATGAGCAGTTCTTC	CASSIYGTGAYNEQFF
TRBV4-1	TRBJ2-7	-	-	TGCGCCAGCAGCCAAGGTGCCGGGGCGCGGTACGAGCAGTACTTC	CASSQGAGARYEQYF
TRBV3-1/TRBV3-2	TRBJ2-2	TRBD2	-	TGTGCCAGCAGCCAAGATCTTCTAGCGGGACAGTACACCGGGGAGCTGTTTTTT	CASSQDLLAGQYTGELFF